The present entry profiles one T cell receptor (beta chain) with its context. The target antigen is unknown. The data derive from a study of T cell responses to AZD1222 COVID-19 vaccine. In the study overall: Investigators merged groups given second doses at roughly 4 or roughly 12 weeks. Overall study results and limits: Repertoire sampling occurred only after the peak T cell response. Possibly, clonal diversity was underestimated; donors were largely white British and included more females.

Libraries were prepared by immunoSEQ multiplex PCR; TCRdb keeps only in-frame clonotypes and omits some of them. The sample yields under 95,000 clones, 70% to 90% seen once. The CDR3 spans 15 residues. Trimming cost V 1 base and J 4 bases, with 10 bases left between them. Germline V gene lookup returns CDR1 SGHAT and CDR2 FQNNGV. This TCR came from an adult in good health. Sequencing was performed on peripheral blood, taken on day 0 of AZD1222 vaccination. The J gene is TRBJ2-2, the V gene TRBV11-2; D gene ambiguous. The CDR3 sequence is CASSLVSQSTGELFF. Here the CDR3 DNA reads TGTGCCAGCAGCTTAGTTAGCCAGTCCACCGGGGAGCTGTTTTTT. Looking up the rest from reference TRBV11-2 and TRBJ2-2 gives the full variable domain: EAGVAQSPRYKIIEKRQSVAFWCNPISGHATLYWYQQILGQGPKLLIQFQNNGVVDDSQLPKDRFSAERLKGVDSTLKIQPAKLEDSAVYLCASSLVSQSTGELFFGEGSRLTVL.